This T cell receptor beta chain was sequenced in a study of T cells in Graves' hyperthyroidism and ophthalmopathy. Amplified regions were TCR beta CDR3 sequences from RNA transcripts. An initial round of RT-PCR targeting the TCR CDR3 relied on the HTBI primer set. TCRdb reprocessed the multiplex PCR reads via MiXCR and lists one record per CDR3 protein. The sample contains 700,000 or so distinct CDR3 sequences, about 15% of which appear only once. Germline lookup yields CDR1 SGHDT and CDR2 YYEEEE. The CDR3 runs 13 residues. The germline V and J ends were trimmed by 4 bases and 3 bases, with 8 bases remaining between them.

This rearrangement joins TRBV5-6 to TRBJ1-3; D not certain. Specimen: blood. This TCR came from a young man with Graves' hyperthyroidism. The chain's CDR3 is CASSLRNGNTIYF. CDR3 bases: TGTGCCAGCAGCCTACGGAATGGAAACACCATATATTTT.